Below are 30 T cell receptor beta chains sequenced from a single sample in a study of blood T cell repertoires in COVID-19. Profiling relied on immunoSEQ multiplex PCR, and the TCRdb table lists in-frame clones only, not all of them. The sample holds approximately 200,000 clones; 80% are singletons and the top ten take 7% to 8.5%. The sequencing sample was made of PBMCs or T cells enriched from blood (not recorded which). The source is a woman aged 35 to 49 with acute COVID-19.

The chain joins TRBV5-5 to TRBJ1-1; D not resolved. V was shortened by 0 bases and J by 4 bases, with 16 bases between the two germline ends. This CDR3 region has 16 residues. Germline V gives CDR1 SGHKS, CDR2 YYEKEE (reference sequence). CDR3 nucleotides: TGTGCCAGCAGCTTGGTAGCTAGCGACTGGGGCACTGAAGCTTTCTTT. The encoded protein is CASSLVASDWGTEAFF.

The chain links TRBV18 to TRBJ1-1; 8 nucleotides align to TRBD1. J gave up 0 bases and V 0 bases, and 9 bases lay outside the gene matches. Germline V gives CDR1 KGHSH, CDR2 LQKENI. This CDR3 has 18 amino acids. As DNA, the CDR3 is TGTGCCAGCTCACCACCCCCCAGGGGGCCCGACTTGAACACTGAAGCTTTCTTT. Amino acid sequence: CASSPPPRGPDLNTEAFF.

The genes are TRBV28 and TRBJ1-2; 8 bases fit TRBD1. The germline V gene has CDR1 MDHEN and CDR2 SYDVKM. V was clipped by 5 bases and J by 5 bases; unmatched bases: 10. The length of the CDR3 is 15 residues. This CDR3 is CASSPIDRGQYGYTF. The CDR3 DNA is TGTGCCAGCAGTCCGATCGACAGGGGTCAATATGGCTACACCTTC.

The rearrangement uses TRBV7-9 and TRBJ1-2; unclear D gene. Germline CDR1 is SEHNR and CDR2 is FQNEAQ (reference sequence). Deletions cut 5 bases from V and 1 base from J, with 14 bases between. The CDR3 is 15 residues long. CDR3 amino acids: CASSHPGLINYGYTF. The CDR3 coding sequence is TGTGCCAGCAGCCACCCCGGGTTAATTAACTATGGCTACACCTTC.

The rearrangement joins TRBV28 to TRBJ1-5; D is possibly TRBD1 (6 bases). Trimming shortened V by 2 bases and J by 4 bases, and 6 bases separated the two germline ends. The germline V gene encodes CDR1 MDHEN and CDR2 SYDVKM. The CDR3 consists of 13 residues. The CDR3 DNA is TGTGCCAGCAGTTTAGACAGGAATCAGCCCCAGCATTTT. It codes for CASSLDRNQPQHF.

The V and J genes are TRBV6-4 and TRBJ2-3, with TRBD2 as a possible D gene (6 bases). The V end was cut by 6 bases, the J end by 2 bases, with 12 bases between. The CDR3 covers 14 residues. Per the germline V gene, CDR1 is MRHNA and CDR2 is SNTAGT. The CDR3 is CASSDSGDTDTQYF. CDR3 bases: TGTGCCAGCAGCGATAGCGGAGACACAGATACGCAGTATTTT.

The gene calls are TRBV5-5 and TRBJ2-7; D is uncertain. V was pared by 0 bases and J by 5 bases, with 15 bases between. Per germline, CDR1 SGHKS and CDR2 YYEKEE (reference sequence). The CDR3 runs to 15 residues. CDR3 in amino acids: CASSLGHKPTHEQYF. CDR3 nucleotides: TGTGCCAGCAGCTTGGGACACAAACCAACCCACGAGCAGTACTTC.

The chain carries TRBV2 and TRBJ1-4; D is possibly TRBD1 (5 bases). V lost 5 bases, J lost 7 bases, and 17 bases lay in between. CDR1 is SNHLY and CDR2 is FYNNEI in the germline V gene. The CDR3 length is 15 residues. The CDR3 DNA reads TGTGCCAGCAGTCCGCAGGGCGTCCTATCTGAAAAACTGTTTTTT. Its translation: CASSPQGVLSEKLFF.

The gene calls are TRBV18 and TRBJ2-1; 12 nucleotides agree with TRBD2. CDR3 length: 13 residues. Germline values: CDR1 KGHSH, CDR2 LQKENI. J gave up 9 bases and V 7 bases, and 4 bases lay outside the gene matches. The CDR3 is CASYGLAGLEQFF. Here the CDR3 DNA reads TGTGCCAGCTACGGACTAGCGGGACTTGAGCAGTTCTTC.

This chain connects TRBV5-1 to TRBJ2-7, with 10 bases that match TRBD1. CDR3 length: 14 residues. The ends lost 4 bases at V and 2 bases at J; junction bases unmatched: 3. Looked up from germline, CDR1 is SGHRS and CDR2 is YFSETQ. CDR3 loop: CASSRGTGAYEQYF. The CDR3 region has the DNA TGCGCCAGCAGCCGTGGGACAGGGGCCTACGAGCAGTACTTC.

This clone has just one count. This chain connects TRBV20-1 to TRBJ2-3; D is perhaps TRBD2 (6 bases). V was cut by 3 bases and J by 2 bases, with 12 bases left in between. Germline CDR1 is DFQATT and CDR2 is SNEGSKA (reference sequence). The length of the CDR3 is 14 residues. The CDR3 region has the DNA TGCAGTGCTAGTACGGGAGTGATCACAGATACGCAGTATTTT. Amino acid sequence: CSASTGVITDTQYF.

The rearrangement links TRBV9 to TRBJ1-6, with D uncertain. The CDR3 covers 17 residues. Per the germline V gene, CDR1 is SGDLS and CDR2 is YYNGEE. Trimming pared 0 bases from V and 8 bases from J, leaving 18 bases between. CDR3 nucleotide sequence: TGTGCCAGCAGCGTAGGGGTTCGGCCAGGAAAATATTCACCCCTCCACTTT. As protein: CASSVGVRPGKYSPLHF.

This clone has just one count. The chain combines TRBV4-2 with TRBJ1-4, with 7 bases lining up with TRBD1. Germline values: CDR1 LGHNA, CDR2 YNFKEQ. The CDR3 spans 16 residues. V shed 2 bases and J 0 bases; nucleotides not matched to a gene: 3. For the CDR3, the DNA is TGTGCCAGCAGCCAATATGGACAGGCAACTAATGAAAAACTGTTTTTT. This codes for CASSQYGQATNEKLFF.

The V call is TRBV11-2, the J call TRBJ1-6, with a weak D call TRBD1 (6 bases). Trimming stripped 6 bases from V and 2 bases from J, with 14 bases between. The CDR3 contains 16 residues. Germline CDR1 is SGHAT and CDR2 is FQNNGV. The CDR3 nucleotides are TGTGCCAGCAGTCAGAGGGGGGGGCCCTATAATTCACCCCTCCACTTT. Translated, it gives CASSQRGGPYNSPLHF.

The rearrangement links TRBV5-1 to TRBJ2-3; TRBD2 might be the D (6 bases). Germline CDR1 and CDR2: SGHRS and YFSETQ. Trimming pared 4 bases from V and 4 bases from J, leaving 16 bases between. This CDR3 region has 15 residues. The CDR3 nucleotides are TGCGCCAGCAGCGTGGAGGGCGGGTTTCCAGATACGCAGTATTTT. Amino acid sequence: CASSVEGGFPDTQYF.

J is TRBJ1-2 and V is TRBV9, with a tentative D call TRBD1 (6 bases). In germline, CDR1 is SGDLS, CDR2 YYNGEE. The CDR3 has 15 amino acids. Trimming pared 0 bases from V and 0 bases from J, leaving 9 bases between. The CDR3 nucleotides are TGTGCCAGCAGCGTAGCTCCAGGGGCTAACTATGGCTACACCTTC. Amino acid sequence: CASSVAPGANYGYTF.

This chain uses TRBV11-2 with TRBJ2-7; D unclear. The V end was cut by 5 bases, the J end by 5 bases, with 7 bases between. This CDR3 contains 11 residues. Germline values: CDR1 SGHAT, CDR2 FQNNGV. As DNA, the CDR3 is TGTGCCAGCAGCCCAGAGGACGAGCAGTACTTC. Amino acids: CASSPEDEQYF.

This clone has just one count. The rearrangement joins TRBV28 to TRBJ2-7, with TRBD2 matching 7 bases. J was trimmed by 2 bases and V by 8 bases; bases with no gene match: 12. CDR1 MDHEN and CDR2 SYDVKM come from the germline V gene. This CDR3 comprises 15 residues. The CDR3 sequence: CASCRGGGMAYEQYF. The CDR3 DNA is TGTGCCAGCTGTAGGGGCGGGGGTATGGCCTACGAGCAGTACTTC.

The rearrangement links TRBV24-1 to TRBJ2-3; D might be TRBD1 (6 bases). The germline gives CDR1 KGHDR, CDR2 SFDVKD. V was shortened by 10 bases and J by 1 base, with 14 bases between the two germline ends. CDR3 size: 14 residues. The CDR3 protein is CATRGDTGTDTQYF. In nucleotides, the CDR3 is TGTGCCACTCGAGGGGACACTGGCACAGATACGCAGTATTTT.

The chain employs TRBV7-9 and TRBJ1-1, with D unresolved. Looked up from germline, CDR1 is SEHNR and CDR2 is FQNEAQ (reference sequence). The CDR3 is 14 residues long. V was trimmed by 5 bases and J by 2 bases, leaving 12 bases between them. In nucleotides, the CDR3 is TGTGCCAGCAGCAGGGCAGCTACTAACACTGAAGCTTTCTTT. It codes for CASSRAATNTEAFF.

The chain has TRBV5-1 and TRBJ2-7; D possibly corresponds to TRBD2 (6 bases). The germline CDR1 and CDR2 sequences are SGHRS and YFSETQ. This CDR3 region has 15 residues. V was cut by 0 bases and J by 2 bases, with 12 bases left in between. CDR3 DNA: TGCGCCAGCAGCTTGGACGGGAGCAACACCTACGAGCAGTACTTC. Translating gives CASSLDGSNTYEQYF.

This chain uses TRBV7-8 with TRBJ1-6, with D maybe TRBD1 (6 bases). The germline V gene has CDR1 SGHVS and CDR2 FQNEAQ. V was trimmed by 1 base and J by 6 bases, leaving 10 bases between them. This CDR3 is built from 15 residues. CDR3 protein: CASSLETGFNSPLHF. The CDR3 region has the DNA TGTGCCAGCAGCTTAGAAACAGGGTTTAATTCACCCCTCCACTTT.

This chain connects TRBV10-3 to TRBJ2-5; 9 bases match TRBD2. V was clipped by 10 bases and J by 3 bases; unmatched bases: 9. The CDR3 spans 14 residues. Germline CDR1 ENHRY, CDR2 SYGVKD. CDR3 in amino acids: CATVSGRGEETQYF. CDR3 DNA: TGTGCCACTGTTAGCGGGAGAGGTGAAGAGACCCAGTACTTC.

Of note for this clone: One end of the junction varies from germline; a read error may be responsible. The chain carries TRBV30 and TRBJ2-7; TRBD2 is a possible D gene (5 bases). Germline V lookup: CDR1 GTSNPN, CDR2 SVGIG (reference sequence). CDR3 length: 10 residues. Here the CDR3 reads CAWTGYGQYF. In DNA, the CDR3 is TGTGCCTGGACGGGGTACGGGCAGTACTTC.

This chain links TRBV5-4 with TRBJ2-1, with D tentatively TRBD1 (6 bases). The V gene's germline CDR1 is SGHNT and CDR2 YYREEE (reference sequence). Trimming stripped 2 bases from V and 0 bases from J, with 12 bases between. The CDR3 has 16 amino acids. CDR3 DNA: TGTGCCAGCAGCTTTATCAGGGGCGCCTCCTACAATGAGCAGTTCTTC. Translation: CASSFIRGASYNEQFF.

The chain combines TRBV2 with TRBJ2-7; 7 bases line up with TRBD2. Germline CDR1 is SNHLY and CDR2 is FYNNEI. This CDR3 is 14 amino acids long. Trimming at V came to 7 bases and at J to 2 bases, leaving 8 bases not matched to a gene. This CDR3 reads CASKRDGKPYEQYF. For the CDR3, the DNA is TGTGCCAGCAAGCGGGACGGGAAGCCCTACGAGCAGTACTTC.

The V gene is TRBV27, the J gene TRBJ1-2; no clear D. The V gene's germline CDR1 is MNHEY and CDR2 SMNVEV (reference sequence). V was cut by 1 base and J by 7 bases, with 19 bases left in between. The CDR3 is made up of 16 amino acids. The CDR3 region has the DNA TGTGCCAGCAGTTTATTTTCCGGCGGAGGGTATCGTGGCTACACCTTC. This encodes CASSLFSGGGYRGYTF.

This clone showed up just once. The rearrangement joins TRBV6-5 to TRBJ1-2, with 8 bases lining up with TRBD1. Trimming cost V 1 base and J 8 bases; bases outside gene matches: 9. The germline gives CDR1 MNHEY, CDR2 SVGAGI. This CDR3 is built from 15 residues. CDR3 residues: CASSYLGTGRPGYTF. CDR3 DNA: TGTGCCAGCAGTTACTTAGGGACAGGACGGCCCGGCTACACCTTC.

The chain links TRBV3-1 (or the pseudogene TRBV3-2) to TRBJ1-2, with 9 bases aligning to TRBD1. Per the germline V gene, CDR1 is LGHDT and CDR2 is YNNKEL (reference sequence). V shed 3 bases and J 6 bases; nucleotides not matched to a gene: 5. CDR3 length: 14 amino acids. CDR3 protein: CASSHQDRGDGYTF. The CDR3 bases are TGTGCCAGCAGCCACCAGGACAGGGGCGATGGCTACACCTTC.

V is TRBV28 and J is TRBJ2-5; D is possibly TRBD1 (6 bases). The ends were cut back, 5 bases at V and 1 base at J, with 11 bases in the middle. The CDR3 has 14 residues. CDR1 is MDHEN, CDR2 SYDVKM, per germline. DNA of the CDR3: TGTGCCAGCAGTCAAGAGGACAGCCAAGAGACCCAGTACTTC. Its protein is CASSQEDSQETQYF.